In its sample, the clone carrying this TCR beta chain was seen many times. Its antigen is still unknown. Ophthalmopathy was moderately-to-severely active, CAS at least 3, NOSPECS at least 4, lasting under 3 months. The data were taken from a study of Graves' ophthalmopathy and Graves' hyperthyroidism. Whole-study results and caveats: The model achieved around 67% sensitivity and around 72% specificity for ophthalmopathy progression.

The study amplified TCR beta CDR3 regions using RNA transcripts. HTBI-primed RT-PCR formed the first round, and a multiplex PCR formed the second. TCRdb analysed the multiplex PCR reads with MiXCR anew, one entry per CDR3 protein. The data hold approximately 480,000 distinct CDR3 sequences, with 13% to 15% observed a single time. Sequencing was done on a sample of blood. This receptor was identified in a woman in her 30s with Graves' ophthalmopathy.

CDR3 loop: CASTPTENTEAFF. The CDR3 nucleotides read TGTGCCAGCACCCCGACAGAGAACACTGAAGCTTTCTTT. The chain joins TRBV11-2 to TRBJ1-1; a possible D gene is TRBD1 (5 bases). V was clipped by 7 bases and J by 1 base, with 10 bases between them. Germline V lookup: CDR1 SGHAT, CDR2 FQNNGV. The CDR3 totals 13 residues.